This T cell receptor beta chain was recovered during a study of cytomegalovirus exposure and HLA in healthy donors. PCR primers comprised 60 Vbeta and 13 Jbeta primers. Sequencing was performed with immunoSEQ multiplex PCR; in TCRdb, only in-frame clones are kept and a portion is missing. The table shows more than 95,000 clones, with roughly a tenth occurring only once. Study conclusions and caveats: The study recorded about 150 TCR beta chains that were cytomegalovirus-associated. In most subjects, TCR beta sequences reportedly gave accurate predictions of HLA-A and HLA-B alleles.

In the case of this clone: Its specificity is not known.

The CDR3 contains 12 residues. Trimming pared 8 bases from V and 2 bases from J, leaving 7 bases between. CDR1 MNHNY and CDR2 SVGAGI come from the germline V gene (reference sequence). This chain links TRBV6-6 with TRBJ1-5; D ambiguous. The specimen was PBMCs. This clonotype was obtained from a middle-aged man in good health and CMV-seropositive. CDR3 coding DNA: TGTGCCAGCCAGCAGGGCAATCAGCCCCAGCATTTT. Translated: CASQQGNQPQHF.